This is a list of T cell receptor beta chains from one sample in a study of blood T cell repertoires in COVID-19. The protocol was immunoSEQ multiplex PCR, while the TCRdb copy is restricted to in-frame clones and leaves out a portion. The data show fewer than 85,000 clones, with approximately 80% seen just once and about 6.5% held by the top ten. The specimen was peripheral blood. Source of these receptors: a woman aged 55 to 70 with acute or convalescent COVID-19. Each CDR3 is given with its conserved first and last residue.

TRBV5-4	TRBJ2-4	CASSSTGDLAKNIQYF
TRBV13	TRBJ1-2	CASSLIGSGQYGYTF
TRBV5-1	TRBJ1-2	CASSFDREGYGYTF
TRBV5-1	TRBJ2-7	CASSRGTNPYEQYF
TRBV6-2/TRBV6-3	TRBJ1-5	CASSPPTGLGTQHF
TRBV5-6	TRBJ1-2	CASSSQGTEGYTF
TRBV7-6	TRBJ2-3	CASSSASGTDTQYF
TRBV6-6	TRBJ2-2	CASSYSTVGRGLFF
TRBV5-1	TRBJ2-7	CASSLEGVLSEQYF
TRBV10-2	TRBJ1-5	CASSDLNQPQHF
TRBV6-1	TRBJ1-2	CASSERDKVWYTF
TRBV6-5	TRBJ1-1	CASALPGVNTEAFF
TRBV27	TRBJ1-5	CASSSANQGGLSQPQHF
TRBV4-1	TRBJ2-3	CASSQGGGASYTQYF
TRBV12-5	TRBJ2-3	CASDNPTSGGGTDTQYF
TRBV6-6	TRBJ1-1	CASSYSTISEAFF
TRBV12-3/TRBV12-4	TRBJ1-2	CASSYQGSSGYTF
TRBV3-1/TRBV3-2	TRBJ1-2	CASSPAGESGYTF
TRBV7-3	TRBJ2-1	CASSLSGGRGRNEQFF
TRBV19	TRBJ1-5	CASSIEGRGNQPQHF
TRBV2	TRBJ1-1	CASTGTGGMNTEAFF
TRBV6-5	TRBJ1-6	CASKAVGGRSPLHF
TRBV30	TRBJ2-7	CAWREIAGEQYF
TRBV7-3	TRBJ2-2	CASSLGDRNTGELFF
TRBV2	TRBJ2-3	CASSGRTGTDTQYF
TRBV19	TRBJ2-3	CASNRDTDTQYF
TRBV9	TRBJ2-2	CASSVGQGVKLFF
TRBV20-1	TRBJ1-4	CSASDHAGGLNEKLFF
TRBV18	TRBJ1-3	CASSPAGAYSGNTIYF
TRBV7-9	TRBJ2-7	CASSSGRGQYF
TRBV5-1	TRBJ2-2	CASSLETVAGELFF